This entry concerns a single T cell receptor beta chain. This sample stems from a study of T-cell memory formation after mild COVID-19. Across the whole study: Clusters were largely donor specific.

The CDR3 extends over 15 amino acids. V gave up 4 bases and J gave up 2 bases; unmatched junction bases: 5. The germline V gene has CDR1 LGHNA and CDR2 YNFKEQ. Using constant-segment primers, 5'RACE produced TCR alpha and TCR beta cDNA libraries carrying sample barcodes and UMIs. Via MiXCR, TCRdb re-called the 5' RACE reads, giving one row per CDR3 protein. Of about 270,000 distinct CDR3 sequences in the sample, around 15% are singletons; the top ten hold approximately 23%. This clonotype was sampled from a man younger than 35 who had mild COVID-19 (a few samples of this study predate the infection). Cell type and time point are not known. The chain is built from TRBV4-2 and TRBJ2-7; 10 bases are a match to TRBD2. The sequencing input was PBMCs or a T cell subset sorted from them (not recorded which). CDR3 in DNA: TGTGCCAGCAGCCCGCAGCGGGGGGGCACCTACGAGCAGTACTTC. Residues: CASSPQRGGTYEQYF.